Below are 17 T cell receptor beta chains sequenced from a single sample in a study of radiotherapy plus CTLA-4 blockade in lung cancer. The data were produced by immunoSEQ multiplex PCR, yet TCRdb's version contains in-frame clones alone and is incomplete. This repertoire shows roughly 50,000 clones, 70% to 90% found once; its top ten account for under 20%. The source was peripheral blood, collected from a patient treated with radiotherapy plus ipilimumab. These receptors were collected from a human donor with non-small cell lung cancer that progressed on radiotherapy plus ipilimumab. Some clones in this sample may be carry-over from other donors' samples.

The chain is built from TRBV7-9 and TRBJ2-7, with a tentative D call TRBD1 (7 bases). Germline loops: CDR1 SEHNR, CDR2 FQNEAQ (reference sequence). The V end lost 3 bases, the J end lost 3 bases, and 15 bases lay between the germline ends. The CDR3 totals 15 residues. DNA for the CDR3: TGTGCCAGCAGCTTCTTTCGGCAGGGGGGCTACGAGCAGTACTTC. Encoded protein: CASSFFRQGGYEQYF.

J is TRBJ2-7 and V is TRBV5-6; perhaps TRBD1 as D (6 bases). The CDR3 covers 17 residues. From germline, CDR1 is SGHDT and CDR2 YYEEEE. With 2 bases removed from V and 0 bases from J, the gap between germline ends came to 18 bases. CDR3 in amino acids: CASSLNRDMGISYEQYF. The CDR3 DNA follows: TGTGCCAGCAGCTTAAACCGGGACATGGGGATCTCCTACGAGCAGTACTTC.

This sequence joins TRBV7-9 and TRBJ2-1; perhaps TRBD2 as D (6 bases). The CDR3 is 14 amino acids. V was clipped by 7 bases and J by 6 bases, with 16 bases between them. The germline CDR1 and CDR2 sequences are SEHNR and FQNEAQ (reference sequence). CDR3 in amino acids: CASNPRRGTNEQFF. Here the CDR3 DNA reads TGTGCCAGCAACCCCAGGAGGGGTACCAATGAGCAGTTCTTC.

The genes are TRBV13 and TRBJ2-2; 8 nucleotides agree with TRBD2. The V gene's germline CDR1 is PRHDT and CDR2 FYEKMQ (reference sequence). This CDR3 is 15 amino acids long. V gave up 5 bases and J gave up 5 bases; unmatched junction bases: 7. The chain's CDR3 is CASSLRGGATGELFF. The CDR3 DNA follows: TGTGCCAGCAGCCTCCGGGGGGGGGCTACCGGGGAGCTGTTTTTT.

V usage is TRBV7-9 and J usage is TRBJ2-7; 14 nucleotides match TRBD2. Germline lookup yields CDR1 SEHNR and CDR2 FQNEAQ (reference sequence). Losses at the gene ends were 5 bases for V and 2 bases for J; bases not matched to a gene: 5. The CDR3 runs 16 residues. The CDR3 nucleotides are TGTGCCAGCAGCGACGGACTAGCGGGAGGCCCCTACGAGCAGTACTTC. Encoded protein: CASSDGLAGGPYEQYF.

The chain uses TRBV6-1 and TRBJ1-5, with 10 bases matching TRBD1. Germline V lookup: CDR1 MNHNS, CDR2 SASEGT. Unmatched junction bases numbered 8, after V lost 2 bases and J lost 7 bases. The CDR3 contains 16 residues. The CDR3 DNA reads as TGTGCCAGCAGTGAATTGCTGGGACAGGGGTCCCAGCCCCAGCATTTT. Its protein product is CASSELLGQGSQPQHF.

The rearrangement uses TRBV7-6 and TRBJ1-3; perhaps TRBD1 as D (5 bases). CDR1 SGHVS and CDR2 FNYEAQ come from the germline V gene. This CDR3 spans 14 amino acids. Trimming removed 3 bases from V and 1 base from J, with 7 bases in between. CDR3 sequence: CASSLGGSGNTIYF. As DNA, the CDR3 is TGTGCCAGCAGCTTGGGGGGGTCTGGAAACACCATATATTTT.

The V call is TRBV19, the J call TRBJ2-1, with D tentatively TRBD2 (6 bases). CDR1 and CDR2 (germline): LNHDA, SQIVND (reference sequence). The CDR3 spans 15 residues. Trimming left V 6 bases short and J 8 bases short, with 20 bases between. CDR3 nucleotide sequence: TGTGCCAGTAGGCGGCCCGGAAAACTAGCCGATGAGCAGTTCTTC. Protein: CASRRPGKLADEQFF.

The rearrangement joins TRBV6-1 to TRBJ2-2, with TRBD2 matching over 15 bases. The CDR3 covers 18 residues. The ends lost 2 bases at V and 3 bases at J; junction bases unmatched: 4. Germline loops: CDR1 MNHNS, CDR2 SASEGT. CDR3 amino acids: CASSESGLAGGDTGELFF. The CDR3, as DNA: TGTGCCAGCAGTGAATCGGGACTAGCGGGGGGTGACACCGGGGAGCTGTTTTTT.

V gene TRBV28 combines with J gene TRBJ2-1; TRBD2 aligns across 7 bases. CDR1 MDHEN and CDR2 SYDVKM come from the germline V gene. V was clipped by 3 bases and J by 9 bases; unmatched bases: 8. The length of the CDR3 is 14 residues. The CDR3 spells CASSLSGLSSEQFF. The CDR3 nucleotides are TGTGCCAGCAGTTTGTCGGGACTATCTTCTGAGCAGTTCTTC.

The rearrangement joins TRBV27 to TRBJ2-6; possible D gene TRBD2, 5 bases. Trimming cost V 2 bases and J 3 bases, with 11 bases left between them. Germline V CDR1 and CDR2: MNHEY, SMNVEV (reference sequence). The CDR3 is 16 residues long. The CDR3 loop is CASSLKWAGGANVLTF. The CDR3 DNA reads TGTGCCAGCAGTTTAAAGTGGGCGGGTGGGGCCAACGTCCTGACTTTC. Combining the CDR3 with reference TRBV27 and TRBJ2-6 gives the whole variable domain EAQVTQNPRYLITVTGKKLTVTCSQNMNHEYMSWYRQDPGLGLRQIYYSMNVEVTDKGDVPEGYKVSRKEKRNFPLILESPSPNQTSLYFCASSLKWAGGANVLTFGAGSRLTVL.

This rearrangement joins TRBV4-1 to TRBJ1-2; maybe TRBD1 (5 bases). This CDR3 contains 17 residues. Germline V gives CDR1 MGHRA, CDR2 YSYEKL. Between the trimmed V and J ends, which lost 2 bases and 0 bases, there was a span of 16 bases. CDR3 DNA sequence: TGCGCCAGCAGCCAAATCCAAACCACAGGAGCTAACTATGGCTACACCTTC. It yields the protein CASSQIQTTGANYGYTF.

The rearrangement links TRBV5-1 to TRBJ2-3; 10 bases line up with TRBD2. The CDR3 is 16 residues long. Looked up from germline, CDR1 is SGHRS and CDR2 is YFSETQ. V trimming: 3 bases; J trimming: 1 base; junction bases outside the gene matches: 5. The CDR3 bases are TGCGCCAGCAGCTCCCTGAGCGGGGGGGGCACAGATACGCAGTATTTT. This sequence encodes CASSSLSGGGTDTQYF.

The rearrangement links TRBV6-5 to TRBJ1-1, with D maybe TRBD1 (5 bases). The CDR3 consists of 14 residues. Trimming removed 1 base at V and 4 bases at J, with 10 bases between. Germline loops: CDR1 MNHEY, CDR2 SVGAGI. The CDR3 DNA reads TGTGCCAGCAGTTACTATCGGGGGACCACTGAAGCTTTCTTT. Translating it yields CASSYYRGTTEAFF.

The chain couples TRBV19 to TRBJ1-3, with 7 bases matching TRBD1. The ends lost 4 bases at V and 0 bases at J; junction bases unmatched: 3. Looked up from germline, CDR1 is LNHDA and CDR2 is SQIVND (reference sequence). This CDR3 has 15 amino acids. Written as DNA, the CDR3 is TGTGCCAGTAGTAACAGGGGCGCCTCTGGAAACACCATATATTTT. Amino acid sequence: CASSNRGASGNTIYF.

The chain combines TRBV27 with TRBJ2-7; D not resolved. The CDR3 contains 15 residues. V gave up 7 bases and J gave up 0 bases, with 16 bases separating them. Germline V gives CDR1 MNHEY, CDR2 SMNVEV (reference sequence). CDR3 in DNA: TGTGCCAGCATTCCCCACTCCGGGTCCTCCTACGAGCAGTACTTC. This codes for CASIPHSGSSYEQYF.

The rearrangement links TRBV15 to TRBJ2-5; a weak D match, TRBD2 (5 bases). Between the trimmed V and J ends, which lost 2 bases and 3 bases, there was a span of 31 bases. Germline loops: CDR1 LNHNV, CDR2 YYDKDF (reference sequence). The length of the CDR3 is 21 residues. The CDR3 nucleotides read TGTGCCACCAGCAGACAGATACTTGAGGGCCAAGCCCAAAGAAACAAAGAGACCCAGTACTTC. It is translated as CATSRQILEGQAQRNKETQYF.